This TCR beta chain is from a study of T cells after yellow fever vaccination. At the level of the study: When fractions had low cell numbers, they were prepared with SMART-Seq v4 Ultra Low Input.

A note on this clonotype: Its antigen remains unidentified.

Whole-study results and caveats: Clonotypes found in both CD4 and CD8 compartments made up a small share. Once the booster was given, most primary-vaccination clones reappeared, at approximately 97% for CD4 and around 90% for CD8.

The authors made TCR cDNA by 5'RACE template switching, adding a universal primer site and UMIs. TCRdb re-called the 5' RACE reads through MiXCR, storing one row per CDR3 protein. The data contain more than 90,000 distinct CDR3 sequences, roughly 8.9% of them seen just once; the ten biggest clones take up over 25%. The source is a man aged 30 to 39 who received the YFV17D yellow fever vaccine. Sequencing was performed on CD8+ T cells sorted from PBMCs, taken 45 days after the yellow fever booster vaccination.

CDR3: CASSYTSGGEQYF. CDR3 in DNA: TGTGCCAGCAGTTACACCTCGGGGGGGGAGCAGTACTTC. This chain joins TRBV6-6 and TRBJ2-7; the match to TRBD2 covers 8 bases. V was clipped by 2 bases and J by 7 bases; unmatched bases: 4. The CDR3 loop spans 13 amino acids. Germline V gene data show CDR1 as MNHNY and CDR2 as SVGAGI (reference sequence).